Following are 29 T cell receptor beta chains from one sample sequenced in a study of blood T cell repertoires in COVID-19. Sequencing was performed with immunoSEQ multiplex PCR; in TCRdb, only in-frame clones are kept and a portion is missing. Here the sample spans about 50,000 clones, 70% to 90% being singletons. Sequencing was performed on peripheral blood. The receptors were gathered from a human donor in a cohort sampled during active COVID-19. The donor label of this sample is uncertain.

The chain has TRBV2 and TRBJ2-2, with TRBD1 matching over 9 bases. The CDR3 contains 15 residues. The J segment lost 3 bases and the V segment lost 5 bases, leaving 4 bases of the junction unmatched. The germline gives CDR1 SNHLY, CDR2 FYNNEI. CDR3 loop: CASSSRTGDTGELFF. The CDR3 bases are TGTGCCAGCAGTAGCAGGACAGGGGACACCGGGGAGCTGTTTTTT.

This clone was found once. The chain carries TRBV15 and TRBJ2-5, with 8 bases aligning to TRBD2. The CDR3 sequence is 17 residues long. The germline V gene has CDR1 LNHNV and CDR2 YYDKDF (reference sequence). J was trimmed by 5 bases and V by 1 base; bases with no gene match: 12. DNA of the CDR3: TGTGCCACCAGCAGAGCAGGCGGGGGGCCGGGGAGGGAGACCCAGTACTTC. This sequence encodes CATSRAGGGPGRETQYF.

The CDR3 coding sequence is TGTGCCACCAGCATGGGACTAGCGGGGACGTACGAGCAGTACTTC. Protein: CATSMGLAGTYEQYF. J is TRBJ2-7 and V is TRBV24-1; 13 nucleotides match TRBD2. CDR3 length equals 15 residues. V dropped 7 bases and J dropped 4; count of bases not matched to a gene: 6. Germline assignment: CDR1 KGHDR and CDR2 SFDVKD.

The rearrangement uses TRBV30 and TRBJ2-7; possibly TRBD2 for D (6 bases). Trimming stripped 5 bases from V and 4 bases from J, with 9 bases between. Germline values: CDR1 GTSNPN, CDR2 SVGIG (reference sequence). CDR3 length: 11 residues. The CDR3 loop reads CAWEGTYEQYF. The CDR3 DNA follows: TGTGCCTGGGAGGGGACTTACGAGCAGTACTTC.

The V gene is TRBV7-9, the J gene TRBJ1-1; D possibly corresponds to TRBD1 (6 bases). This CDR3 has 15 amino acids. CDR1 is SEHNR, CDR2 FQNEAQ, per germline (reference sequence). V dropped 5 bases and J dropped 0 bases, with 13 bases sitting between them. CDR3 in DNA: TGTGCCAGCAGCACGATACAGGGACTGAACACTGAAGCTTTCTTT. It translates to CASSTIQGLNTEAFF.

The V call is TRBV7-9, the J call TRBJ1-5; D possibly corresponds to TRBD1 (6 bases). V shed 2 bases and J shed 6 bases, with 11 bases lying between them. Germline V lookup: CDR1 SEHNR, CDR2 FQNEAQ (reference sequence). The length of the CDR3 is 14 residues. The CDR3 bases are TGTGCCAGCAGCTTACCGGGGGGCGGTCAGCCCCAGCATTTT. Protein: CASSLPGGGQPQHF.

The V gene is TRBV9, the J gene TRBJ2-1; 11 bases match TRBD2. J lost 4 bases, V lost 3 bases, and 12 bases had no gene match. Germline V lookup: CDR1 SGDLS, CDR2 YYNGEE. The CDR3 loop spans 18 amino acids. CDR3 protein: CASSEEFRTSGRYNEQFF. The CDR3 nucleotides are TGTGCCAGCAGCGAGGAGTTTAGGACTAGCGGGCGATACAATGAGCAGTTCTTC.

The chain couples TRBV2 to TRBJ1-1; 7 bases line up with TRBD1. Germline V gene lookup returns CDR1 SNHLY and CDR2 FYNNEI. This CDR3 comprises 14 residues. With V trimmed by 7 bases and J by 0 bases, 5 bases remained unmatched. The CDR3 DNA sequence: TGTGCCAGCATACGGGACAGCATGAACACTGAAGCTTTCTTT. Its protein product is CASIRDSMNTEAFF.

The rearrangement joins TRBV11-2 to TRBJ2-2, with a possible D match to TRBD1 (6 bases). Germline lookup yields CDR1 SGHAT and CDR2 FQNNGV. The CDR3 has 15 amino acids. Trimming left V 2 bases short and J 1 base short, with 8 bases between. This CDR3 reads CASSLQGWNTGELFF. The CDR3 DNA is TGTGCCAGCAGCTTACAGGGGTGGAACACCGGGGAGCTGTTTTTT.

The chain employs TRBV5-1 and TRBJ1-2; 8 positions match TRBD1. This CDR3 is 13 amino acids long. CDR1 is SGHRS, CDR2 YFSETQ, per germline. The trim removed 4 bases at V and 5 bases at J, leaving 4 bases unmatched. CDR3: CASSRGQVYGYTF. The CDR3 DNA reads TGCGCCAGCAGCCGGGGACAGGTTTATGGCTACACCTTC.

The chain uses TRBV10-1 and TRBJ2-1; 9 positions agree with TRBD2. There are 18 residues in the CDR3. Trimming at V came to 1 base and at J to 0 bases, leaving 7 bases not matched to a gene. Germline loops: CDR1 WNHNN, CDR2 SYGVQD (reference sequence). The DNA for the CDR3 is TGCGCCAGCAGTGAGTGTCTAGCGGGGATGATCTCCTACAATGAGCAGTTCTTC. Translation gives CASSECLAGMISYNEQFF.

This sequence joins TRBV5-6 and TRBJ1-5; weak D call: TRBD1 (5 bases). The CDR3 runs 15 residues. Germline V gene lookup returns CDR1 SGHDT and CDR2 YYEEEE. Trimming pared 0 bases from V and 5 bases from J, leaving 12 bases between. This chain's CDR3 is CASSLGRGRDQPQHF. CDR3 DNA: TGTGCCAGCAGCTTGGGGAGGGGAAGGGATCAGCCCCAGCATTTT. Combining the CDR3 with reference TRBV5-6 and TRBJ1-5 gives the whole variable domain DAGVTQSPTHLIKTRGQQVTLRCSPKSGHDTVSWYQQALGQGPQFIFQYYEEEERQRGNFPDRFSGHQFPNYSSELNVNALLLGDSALYLCASSLGRGRDQPQHFGDGTRLSIL.

The chain uses TRBV5-4 and TRBJ2-2; D perhaps matches TRBD1 (6 bases). CDR1 SGHNT and CDR2 YYREEE come from the germline V gene (reference sequence). V was pared by 4 bases and J by 0 bases, with 10 bases between. This CDR3 spans 15 amino acids. The CDR3 sequence is CASSDGTPNTGELFF. DNA for the CDR3: TGTGCCAGCAGCGACGGGACACCGAACACCGGGGAGCTGTTTTTT.

This chain connects TRBV6-5 to TRBJ1-5; 7 bases are a match to TRBD1. V trimming: 8 bases; J trimming: 2 bases; junction bases outside the gene matches: 6. The CDR3 consists of 14 residues. Per the germline V gene, CDR1 is MNHEY and CDR2 is SVGAGI. CDR3 in DNA: TGTGCCAGCCTGACAGGGTTGGGCAATCAGCCCCAGCATTTT. It specifies CASLTGLGNQPQHF.

The chain has TRBV24-1 and TRBJ1-5; D might be TRBD1 (5 bases). Trimming removed 5 bases from V and 2 bases from J, with 27 bases in between. The germline V gene encodes CDR1 KGHDR and CDR2 SFDVKD. The CDR3 is made up of 20 amino acids. Here the CDR3 reads CATSARRTQAQTSGNQPQHF. The CDR3 nucleotides read TGTGCCACCAGTGCCCGACGCACACAGGCCCAGACGAGCGGCAATCAGCCCCAGCATTTT.

This clone has just a few counts. The rearrangement links TRBV5-1 to TRBJ2-3; 7 bases match TRBD1. V lost 3 bases and J lost 2; bases outside the gene matches: 6. The CDR3 totals 15 residues. Germline CDR1 is SGHRS and CDR2 is YFSETQ. DNA for the CDR3: TGCGCCAGCAGCTGGGACAGCAGACCCACAGATACGCAGTATTTT. Its protein is CASSWDSRPTDTQYF.

This clone was observed a single time. This chain connects TRBV7-2 to TRBJ2-3, with no clear D. The V end was cut by 5 bases, the J end by 3 bases, with 12 bases between. This CDR3 has 14 amino acids. Per germline, CDR1 SGHTA and CDR2 FQGNSA. CDR3 protein: CASSPQARTDTQYF. The CDR3 nucleotides read TGTGCCAGCAGCCCCCAAGCCCGAACAGATACGCAGTATTTT.

This chain links TRBV13 with TRBJ2-3; 8 bases fit TRBD1. CDR1 PRHDT and CDR2 FYEKMQ come from the germline V gene (reference sequence). V shed 5 bases and J 4 bases; nucleotides not matched to a gene: 5. The CDR3 has 14 amino acids. CDR3 nucleotides: TGTGCCAGCAGCCCAGGACAGGGAGCAGATACGCAGTATTTT. Its translation: CASSPGQGADTQYF.

V is TRBV19 and J is TRBJ2-1, with TRBD2 as a possible D gene (6 bases). The CDR3 covers 15 residues. Looked up from germline, CDR1 is LNHDA and CDR2 is SQIVND (reference sequence). V gave up 5 bases and J gave up 5 bases, with 16 bases separating them. The CDR3 spells CASSRAGFPDNEQFF. The CDR3 nucleotides are TGTGCCAGTAGTCGGGCGGGATTCCCGGACAATGAGCAGTTCTTC.

The chain uses TRBV11-2 and TRBJ2-5, with D uncertain. The V and J ends lost 5 bases and 3 bases respectively, with 10 bases between them. The CDR3 totals 13 residues. The germline gives CDR1 SGHAT, CDR2 FQNNGV. In DNA, the CDR3 is TGTGCCAGCAGCCTTTCCACAGAAGAGACCCAGTACTTC. It translates to CASSLSTEETQYF. Combining the CDR3 with reference TRBV11-2 and TRBJ2-5 gives the whole variable domain EAGVAQSPRYKIIEKRQSVAFWCNPISGHATLYWYQQILGQGPKLLIQFQNNGVVDDSQLPKDRFSAERLKGVDSTLKIQPAKLEDSAVYLCASSLSTEETQYFGPGTRLLVL.

This clone occurred a few times. This chain links TRBV10-3 with TRBJ1-1, with D possibly TRBD1 on 6 matching bases. Germline V gene data show CDR1 as ENHRY and CDR2 as SYGVKD. Trimming took off 3 bases at V and 2 bases at J, with 7 bases between the two ends. The CDR3 consists of 13 residues. CDR3 in amino acids: CAISEQGNTEAFF. In DNA, the CDR3 is TGTGCCATCAGTGAACAGGGAAACACTGAAGCTTTCTTT.

This chain links TRBV18 with TRBJ1-1; 10 nucleotides agree with TRBD1. Trimming at V came to 4 bases and at J to 3 bases, leaving 14 bases not matched to a gene. Germline loops: CDR1 KGHSH, CDR2 LQKENI. This CDR3 region has 18 residues. CDR3 residues: CASSLNRPGQGLDTEAFF. CDR3 sequence (DNA): TGTGCCAGCTCACTGAATCGACCGGGACAGGGGTTGGACACTGAAGCTTTCTTT.

The chain employs TRBV5-6 and TRBJ2-3, with TRBD2 matching 9 bases. The CDR3 has 17 amino acids. Germline lookup yields CDR1 SGHDT and CDR2 YYEEEE. V shed 7 bases, J shed 5 bases, and the junction held 17 bases outside the gene matches. CDR3 nucleotide sequence: TGTGCCAGCCTTTGGCAGGGCGGGGGGGCCCTTGGAGATACGCAGTATTTT. Translating it yields CASLWQGGGALGDTQYF.

This clone was seen a few times. The gene calls are TRBV7-9 and TRBJ2-2, with D possibly TRBD2 on 6 matching bases. The CDR3 has 18 residues. V dropped 4 bases and J dropped 0 bases, with 18 bases sitting between them. Per the germline V gene, CDR1 is SEHNR and CDR2 is FQNEAQ (reference sequence). The CDR3 is CASSSGPWRDPNTGELFF. The CDR3 region has the DNA TGTGCCAGCAGCTCTGGTCCATGGAGGGATCCGAACACCGGGGAGCTGTTTTTT.

V usage is TRBV6-5 and J usage is TRBJ2-7; 7 nucleotides match TRBD1. Germline values: CDR1 MNHEY, CDR2 SVGAGI. The trim removed 7 bases at V and 0 bases at J, leaving 6 bases unmatched. The CDR3 extends over 14 amino acids. The CDR3 DNA sequence: TGTGCCAGCAAGGGACAGACGAGCTCCTACGAGCAGTACTTC. Amino acid sequence: CASKGQTSSYEQYF.

This clone was seen more than once but under ten times. The chain recombines TRBV5-4 with TRBJ2-7, with 9 bases lining up with TRBD1. The CDR3 runs 13 residues. Germline V gives CDR1 SGHNT, CDR2 YYREEE (reference sequence). The J segment lost 4 bases and the V segment lost 4 bases, leaving 3 bases of the junction unmatched. The CDR3 spells CASSRTGEYEQYF. CDR3 coding DNA: TGTGCCAGCAGCCGGACAGGGGAGTACGAGCAGTACTTC.

The genes are TRBV3-1 (or the pseudogene TRBV3-2) and TRBJ2-7, with a tentative D call TRBD1 (5 bases). Per germline, CDR1 LGHDT and CDR2 YNNKEL (reference sequence). Trimming took off 6 bases at V and 4 bases at J, with 13 bases between the two ends. The CDR3 spans 13 residues. The CDR3 loop reads CASSAGFSYEQYF. The CDR3 DNA follows: TGTGCCAGCAGTGCAGGGTTTTCGTACGAGCAGTACTTC.

The chain carries TRBV30 and TRBJ1-2; unclear D gene. Germline CDR1 GTSNPN, CDR2 SVGIG (reference sequence). Deletions cut 0 bases from V and 8 bases from J, with 7 bases between. CDR3 length equals 11 residues. This chain's CDR3 is CAWSVPRGYTF. CDR3 nucleotides: TGTGCCTGGAGTGTACCGAGGGGCTACACCTTC.

This rearrangement joins TRBV4-3 to TRBJ1-5; 7 nucleotides agree with TRBD1. The CDR3 length is 15 residues. V was pared by 1 base and J by 1 base, with 1 base of the junction left unmatched. Per the germline V gene, CDR1 is LGHNA and CDR2 is YSLEER. CDR3 residues: CASSQVTGSNQPQHF. The CDR3 DNA is TGCGCCAGCAGCCAAGTGACAGGGAGCAATCAGCCCCAGCATTTT.